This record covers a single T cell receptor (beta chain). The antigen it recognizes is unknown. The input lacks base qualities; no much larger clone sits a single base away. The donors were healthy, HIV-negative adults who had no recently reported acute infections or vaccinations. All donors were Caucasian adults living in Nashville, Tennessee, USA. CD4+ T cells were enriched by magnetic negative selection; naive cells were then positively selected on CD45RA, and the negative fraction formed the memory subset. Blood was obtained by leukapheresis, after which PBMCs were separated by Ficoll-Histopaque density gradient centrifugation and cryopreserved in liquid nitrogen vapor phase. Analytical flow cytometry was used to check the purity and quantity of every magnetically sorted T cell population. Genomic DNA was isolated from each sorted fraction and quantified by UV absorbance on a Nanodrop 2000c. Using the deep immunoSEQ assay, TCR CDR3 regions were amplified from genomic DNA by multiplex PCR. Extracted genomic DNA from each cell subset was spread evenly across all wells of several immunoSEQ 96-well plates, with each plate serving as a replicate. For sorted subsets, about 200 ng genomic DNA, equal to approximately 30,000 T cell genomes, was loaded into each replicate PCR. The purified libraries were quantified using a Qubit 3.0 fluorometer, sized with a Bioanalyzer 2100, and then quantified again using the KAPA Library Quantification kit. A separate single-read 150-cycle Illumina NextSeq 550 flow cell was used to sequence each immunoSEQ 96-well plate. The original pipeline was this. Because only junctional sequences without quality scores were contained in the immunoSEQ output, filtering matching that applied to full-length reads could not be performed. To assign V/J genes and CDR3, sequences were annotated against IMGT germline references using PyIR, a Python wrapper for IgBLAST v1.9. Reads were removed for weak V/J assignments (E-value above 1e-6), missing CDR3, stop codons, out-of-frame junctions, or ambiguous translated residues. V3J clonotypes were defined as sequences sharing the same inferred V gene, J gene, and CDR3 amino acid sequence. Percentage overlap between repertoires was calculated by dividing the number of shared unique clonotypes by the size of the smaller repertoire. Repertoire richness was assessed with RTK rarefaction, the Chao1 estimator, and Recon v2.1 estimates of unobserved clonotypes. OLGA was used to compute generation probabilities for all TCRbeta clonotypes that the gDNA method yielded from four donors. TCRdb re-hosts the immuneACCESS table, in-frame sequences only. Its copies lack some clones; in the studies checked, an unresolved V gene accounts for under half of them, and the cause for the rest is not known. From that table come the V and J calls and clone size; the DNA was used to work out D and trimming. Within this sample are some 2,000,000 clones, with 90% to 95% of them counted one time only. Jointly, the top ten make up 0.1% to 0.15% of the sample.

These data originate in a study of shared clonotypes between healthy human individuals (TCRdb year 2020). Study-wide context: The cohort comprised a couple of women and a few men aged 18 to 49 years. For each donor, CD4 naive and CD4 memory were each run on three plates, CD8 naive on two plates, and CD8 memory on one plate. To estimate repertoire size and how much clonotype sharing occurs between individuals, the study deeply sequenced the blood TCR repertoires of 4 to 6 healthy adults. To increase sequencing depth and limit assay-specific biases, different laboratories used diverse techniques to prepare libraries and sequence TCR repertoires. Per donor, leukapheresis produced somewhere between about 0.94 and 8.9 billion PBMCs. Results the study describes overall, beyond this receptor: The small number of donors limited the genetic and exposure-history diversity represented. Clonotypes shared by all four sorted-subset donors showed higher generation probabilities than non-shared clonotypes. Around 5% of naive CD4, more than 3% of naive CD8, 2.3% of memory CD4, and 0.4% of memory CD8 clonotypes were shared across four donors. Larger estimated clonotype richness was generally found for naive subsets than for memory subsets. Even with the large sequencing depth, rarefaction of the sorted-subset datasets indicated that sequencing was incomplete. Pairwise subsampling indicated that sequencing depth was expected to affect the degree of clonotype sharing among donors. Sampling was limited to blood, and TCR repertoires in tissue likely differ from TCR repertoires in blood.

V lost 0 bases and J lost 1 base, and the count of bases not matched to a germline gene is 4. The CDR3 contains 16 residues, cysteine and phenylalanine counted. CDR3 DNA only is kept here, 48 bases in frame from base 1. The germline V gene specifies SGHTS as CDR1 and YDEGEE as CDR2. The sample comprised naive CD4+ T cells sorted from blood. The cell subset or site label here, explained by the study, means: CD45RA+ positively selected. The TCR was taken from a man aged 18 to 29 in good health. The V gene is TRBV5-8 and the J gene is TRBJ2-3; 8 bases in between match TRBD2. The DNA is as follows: TGTGCCAGCAGCTTGGTGACAGCGGGAGGCACAGATACGCAGTATTTT. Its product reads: CASSLVTAGGTDTQYF.